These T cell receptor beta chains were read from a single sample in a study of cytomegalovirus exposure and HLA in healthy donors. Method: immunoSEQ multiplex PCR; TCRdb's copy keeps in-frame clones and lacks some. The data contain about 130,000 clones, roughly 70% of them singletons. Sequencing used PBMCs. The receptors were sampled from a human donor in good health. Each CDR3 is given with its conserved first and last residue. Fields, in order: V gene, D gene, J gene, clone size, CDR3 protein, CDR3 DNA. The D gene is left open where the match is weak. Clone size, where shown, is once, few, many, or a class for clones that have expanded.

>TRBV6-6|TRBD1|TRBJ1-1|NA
CASSLRQGEAFF
TGTGCCAGCAGTCTCCGACAGGGTGAAGCTTTCTTT
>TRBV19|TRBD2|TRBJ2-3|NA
CASTTGLADTDTQYF
TGTGCCAGTACCACCGGACTAGCGGACACAGATACGCAGTATTTT
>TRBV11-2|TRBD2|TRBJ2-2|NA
CASSLGTSREQNTGELFF
TGTGCCAGCAGCTTAGGGACTAGCCGTGAGCAAAACACCGGGGAGCTGTTTTTT
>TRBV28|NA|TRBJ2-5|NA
CASSLTPQKETQYF
TGTGCCAGCAGTTTGACACCGCAGAAAGAGACCCAGTACTTC
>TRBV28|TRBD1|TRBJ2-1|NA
CASSLPDRDGNEQFF
TGTGCCAGCAGTTTACCGGACAGGGACGGCAATGAGCAGTTCTTC
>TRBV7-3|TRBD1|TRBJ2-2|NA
CASRPDRGPGELFF
TGTGCCAGCAGACCAGACAGGGGTCCAGGGGAGCTGTTTTTT
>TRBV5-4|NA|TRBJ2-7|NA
CASSSPGAYEQYF
TGTGCCAGCAGTTCGCCGGGGGCCTACGAGCAGTACTTC
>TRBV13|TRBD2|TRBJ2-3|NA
CASSSTLAGPRTDTQYF
TGTGCCAGCAGCTCAACCCTAGCGGGACCCCGCACAGATACGCAGTATTTT
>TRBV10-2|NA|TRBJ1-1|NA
CASSPLSNTEAFF
TGCGCCAGCAGCCCTTTATCGAACACTGAAGCTTTCTTT
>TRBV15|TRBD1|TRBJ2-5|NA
CATVRDRGQWETQYF
TGTGCCACCGTACGGGACAGGGGGCAGTGGGAGACCCAGTACTTC
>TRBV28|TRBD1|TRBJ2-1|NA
CASSRRGFGTGAYNEQFF
TGTGCCAGCAGCAGAAGGGGTTTCGGGACAGGGGCCTACAATGAGCAGTTCTTC
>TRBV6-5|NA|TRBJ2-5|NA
CASTRTPGGSQYF
TGTGCCAGCACCCGAACCCCGGGGGGCTCCCAGTACTTC
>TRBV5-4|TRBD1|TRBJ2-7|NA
CASSFPGQGLHEQYF
TGTGCCAGCAGCTTCCCGGGACAGGGTCTCCACGAGCAGTACTTC
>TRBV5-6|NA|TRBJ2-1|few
CASSLALAGEQFF
TGTGCCAGCAGCTTGGCCCTAGCCGGTGAGCAGTTCTTC
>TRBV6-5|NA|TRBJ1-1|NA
CASSYQSTNTEAFF
TGTGCCAGCAGTTACCAGTCCACGAACACTGAAGCTTTCTTT
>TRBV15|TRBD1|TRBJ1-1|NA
CATSGSGGSGTEAFF
TGTGCCACCAGCGGGTCAGGGGGGTCGGGCACTGAAGCTTTCTTT
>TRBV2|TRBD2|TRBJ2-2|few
CASGLSGTNTGELFF
TGTGCCAGCGGGCTTAGCGGGACGAACACCGGGGAGCTGTTTTTT
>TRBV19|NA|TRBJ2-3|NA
CASSNLPGAGGDTQYF
TGTGCCAGTAGTAACCTCCCAGGGGCAGGTGGAGATACGCAGTATTTT
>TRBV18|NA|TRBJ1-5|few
CASSPPGGAQPQHF
TGTGCCAGCTCACCACCGGGAGGGGCTCAGCCCCAGCATTTT
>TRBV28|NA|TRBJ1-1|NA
CGRTEAFF
TGTGGTCGGACTGAAGCTTTCTTT
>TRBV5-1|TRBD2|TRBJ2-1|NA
CASSLAGGSGHEQFF
TGCGCCAGCAGCTTGGCGGGAGGGTCGGGGCATGAGCAGTTCTTC
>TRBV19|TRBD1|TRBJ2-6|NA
CASSIERQGAGANVLTF
TGTGCCAGTAGTATAGAGCGACAGGGGGCTGGGGCCAACGTCCTGACTTTC
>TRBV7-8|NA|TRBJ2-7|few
CASSLAGGSYEQYF
TGTGCCAGCAGCTTAGCGGGGGGCTCCTACGAGCAGTACTTC
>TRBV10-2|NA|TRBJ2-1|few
CASSLSGNYNEQFF
TGCGCCAGCAGTTTATCAGGGAATTACAATGAGCAGTTCTTC
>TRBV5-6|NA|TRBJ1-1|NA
CASSSTGLTEAFF
TGTGCCAGCAGTTCGACAGGCCTAACTGAAGCTTTCTTT
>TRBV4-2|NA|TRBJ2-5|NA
CASSQRDTRNNPGETQYF
TGTGCCAGCAGCCAACGAGACACACGAAATAATCCGGGGGAGACCCAGTACTTC
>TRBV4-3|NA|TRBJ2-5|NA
CASSQYLLRAQYF
TGCGCCAGCAGCCAATACCTCTTGAGGGCCCAGTACTTC
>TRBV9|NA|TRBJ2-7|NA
CASSVASGSVYEQYF
TGTGCCAGCAGCGTAGCTTCAGGGTCAGTCTACGAGCAGTACTTC
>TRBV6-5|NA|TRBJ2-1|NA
CASTLDSYNEQFF
TGTGCCAGCACATTAGACTCCTACAATGAGCAGTTCTTC
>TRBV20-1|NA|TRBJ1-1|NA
CSAGGRSEAFF
TGCAGTGCGGGCGGGCGATCTGAAGCTTTCTTT
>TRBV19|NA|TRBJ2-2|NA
CASRIQGPGELFF
TGTGCCAGTAGAATCCAGGGCCCCGGGGAGCTGTTTTTT
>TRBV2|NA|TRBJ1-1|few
CASTQGFPEAFF
TGTGCCAGCACACAGGGATTCCCTGAAGCTTTCTTT
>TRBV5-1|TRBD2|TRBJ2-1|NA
CASSLGTRTDNEQFF
TGCGCCAGCAGCCTCGGGACTAGGACCGACAATGAGCAGTTCTTC
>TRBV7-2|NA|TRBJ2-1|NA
CASSLGGEQFF
TGTGCCAGCAGCTTAGGAGGTGAGCAGTTCTTC
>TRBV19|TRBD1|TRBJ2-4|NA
CASHPLGTELNIQYF
TGTGCCAGCCACCCCCTCGGGACAGAGTTAAACATTCAGTACTTC
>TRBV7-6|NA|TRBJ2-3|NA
CASSLEAGPTDTQYF
TGTGCCAGCAGCTTAGAGGCAGGGCCAACAGATACGCAGTATTTT
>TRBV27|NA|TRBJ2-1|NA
CASSLVASQNEQFF
TGTGCCAGCAGTTTAGTGGCCTCCCAGAATGAGCAGTTCTTC
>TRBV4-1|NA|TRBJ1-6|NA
CASHRDISSYNSPLHF
TGCGCCAGCCACAGGGATATCAGCTCCTATAATTCACCCCTCCACTTT
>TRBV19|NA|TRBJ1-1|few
CASSPPLNTEAFF
TGTGCCAGTAGTCCCCCATTGAACACTGAAGCTTTCTTT
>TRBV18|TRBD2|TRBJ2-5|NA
CASSPPSIQLAGGGETQYF
TGTGCCAGCTCACCACCTTCGATTCAACTAGCGGGAGGAGGAGAGACCCAGTACTTC
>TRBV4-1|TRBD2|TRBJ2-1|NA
CASSPGTSGREGEQFF
TGCGCCAGCAGCCCCGGGACTAGCGGGAGGGAAGGGGAGCAGTTCTTC
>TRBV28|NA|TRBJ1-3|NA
CASSLGTRNSGNTIYF
TGTGCCAGCAGTTTAGGGACAAGGAACTCTGGAAACACCATATATTTT
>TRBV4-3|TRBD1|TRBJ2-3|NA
CASSPGQGGTDTQYF
TGCGCCAGCAGCCCTGGACAGGGGGGCACAGATACGCAGTATTTT
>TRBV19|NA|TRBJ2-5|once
CASRTGVQETQYF
TGTGCCAGTAGGACCGGAGTTCAAGAGACCCAGTACTTC
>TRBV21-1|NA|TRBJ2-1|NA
CARPGLAKIYEQFF
TGTGCCAGACCGGGACTAGCGAAGATTTATGAGCAGTTCTTC
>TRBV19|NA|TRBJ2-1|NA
CASSIRARGGIRYNEQFF
TGTGCCAGTAGTATTCGAGCGAGGGGGGGGATTCGCTACAATGAGCAGTTCTTC
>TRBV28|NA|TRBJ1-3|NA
CASSPGRSVSRIRSGNTIYF
TGTGCCAGCAGTCCGGGGAGGTCTGTTAGCCGGATACGATCTGGAAACACCATATATTTT
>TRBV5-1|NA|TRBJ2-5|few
CASSLHSEETQYF
TGCGCCAGCAGCTTGCATTCGGAGGAGACCCAGTACTTC
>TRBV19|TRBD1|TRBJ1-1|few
CASSIGTATEAFF
TGTGCCAGTAGTATCGGGACAGCGACTGAAGCTTTCTTT
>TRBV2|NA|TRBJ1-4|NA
CASSIDRSLNEKLFF
TGTGCCAGCTCGATCGACAGGTCCTTAAATGAAAAGCTGTTTTTT
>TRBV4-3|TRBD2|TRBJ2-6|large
CASSQGGEGDGANVLTF
TGCGCCAGCAGCCAGGGGGGGGAGGGTGATGGGGCCAACGTCCTGACTTTC
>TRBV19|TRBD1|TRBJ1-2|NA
CASREQGTPGGYTF
TGTGCCAGTAGGGAACAGGGGACTCCTGGTGGCTACACCTTC
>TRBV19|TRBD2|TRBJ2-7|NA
CASSQTLAGSYEQYF
TGTGCCAGTAGCCAGACATTAGCGGGATCGTACGAGCAGTACTTC
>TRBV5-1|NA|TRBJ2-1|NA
CASSLGGARVFFNEQFF
TGCGCCAGCAGCTTGGGGGGAGCTCGAGTCTTCTTCAATGAGCAGTTCTTC
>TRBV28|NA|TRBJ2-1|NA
CASMAGVDNEQFF
TGTGCCAGCATGGCAGGGGTCGACAATGAGCAGTTCTTC